The source of this T cell receptor beta chain is a study of shared clonotypes between healthy human individuals. CD8 cells classed as naive were CD45RO-negative and positively selected for CCR7, excluding terminally differentiated effector memory CD45RA+ cells. Donation came from healthy HIV-negative adults that had no recent acute infections or vaccinations. General observations from the study: Blood was the only sampled material, and tissue repertoires likely differ. Naive subsets tended to show greater estimated richness than memory subsets.

The protocol was immunoSEQ multiplex PCR, while the TCRdb copy is restricted to in-frame clones and leaves out a portion. The sample records about 2.1 million clones, over 85% being singletons. Notes on this clone: Its antigen is as yet unknown.

The CDR3 has 12 residues. V gave up 3 bases and J gave up 7 bases, with 13 bases separating them. Germline assignment: CDR1 SQVTM and CDR2 ANQGSEA. Sequenced sample: naive CD8+ T cells from PBMCs. The sequence derives from a man younger than 35 in good health. Some clones in this sample may be carry-over from other donors' samples. This chain links TRBV29-1 with TRBJ2-7; unclear D gene. CDR3 sequence (DNA): TGCAGCGTTGATGATCCGACTGGAGAGCAGTACTTC. It specifies CSVDDPTGEQYF.